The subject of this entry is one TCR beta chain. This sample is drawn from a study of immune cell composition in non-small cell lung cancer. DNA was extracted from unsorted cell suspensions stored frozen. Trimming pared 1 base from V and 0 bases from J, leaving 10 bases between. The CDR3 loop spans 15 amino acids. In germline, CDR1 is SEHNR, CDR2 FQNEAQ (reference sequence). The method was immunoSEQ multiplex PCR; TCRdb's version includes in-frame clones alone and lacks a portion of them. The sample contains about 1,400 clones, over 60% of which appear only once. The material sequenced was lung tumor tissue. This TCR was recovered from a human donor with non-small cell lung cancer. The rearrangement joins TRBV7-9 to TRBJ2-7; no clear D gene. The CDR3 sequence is CASSLGISYSYEQYF. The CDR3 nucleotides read TGTGCCAGCAGCTTAGGTATCTCCTACTCCTACGAGCAGTACTTC.